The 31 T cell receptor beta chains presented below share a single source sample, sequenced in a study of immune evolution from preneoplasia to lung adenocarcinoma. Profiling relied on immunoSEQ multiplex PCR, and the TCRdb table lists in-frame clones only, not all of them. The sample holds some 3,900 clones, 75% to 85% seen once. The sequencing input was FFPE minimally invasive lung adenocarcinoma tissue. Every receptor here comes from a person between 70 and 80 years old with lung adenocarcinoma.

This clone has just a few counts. The CDR3: CASSQSSNNEQFF. The DNA of the CDR3 is TGTGCCAGCAGCCAAAGCAGTAACAATGAGCAGTTCTTC. The V call is TRBV16, the J call TRBJ2-1, with D unclear. Looked up from germline, CDR1 is KGHSY and CDR2 is FQNENV. This CDR3 has 13 amino acids. V lost 2 bases and J lost 5, with 7 bases in between.

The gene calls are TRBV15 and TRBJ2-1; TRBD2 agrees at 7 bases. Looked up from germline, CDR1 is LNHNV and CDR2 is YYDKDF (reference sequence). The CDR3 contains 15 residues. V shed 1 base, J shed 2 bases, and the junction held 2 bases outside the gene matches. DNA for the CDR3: TGTGCCACCAGCAGAGTACGGGAGGCCTACAATGAGCAGTTCTTC. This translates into CATSRVREAYNEQFF.

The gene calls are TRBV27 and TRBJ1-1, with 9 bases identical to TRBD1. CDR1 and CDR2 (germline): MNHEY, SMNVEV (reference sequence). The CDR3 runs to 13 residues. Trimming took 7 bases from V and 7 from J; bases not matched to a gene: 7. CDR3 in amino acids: CASTSNRGHEAFF. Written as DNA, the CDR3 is TGTGCCAGCACCTCGAACAGGGGGCATGAAGCTTTCTTT.

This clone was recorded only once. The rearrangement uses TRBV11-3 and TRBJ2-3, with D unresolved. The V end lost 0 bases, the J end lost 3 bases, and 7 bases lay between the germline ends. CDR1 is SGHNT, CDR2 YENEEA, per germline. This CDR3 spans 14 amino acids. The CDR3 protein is CASSLEAGTDTQYF. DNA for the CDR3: TGTGCCAGCAGCTTAGAGGCCGGGACAGATACGCAGTATTTT.

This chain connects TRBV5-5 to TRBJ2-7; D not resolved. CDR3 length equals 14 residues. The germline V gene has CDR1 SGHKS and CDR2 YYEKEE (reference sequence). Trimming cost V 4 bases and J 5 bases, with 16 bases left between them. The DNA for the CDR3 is TGTGCCAGCAGCGACCCGACACGTTCTAACGAGCAGTACTTC. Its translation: CASSDPTRSNEQYF.

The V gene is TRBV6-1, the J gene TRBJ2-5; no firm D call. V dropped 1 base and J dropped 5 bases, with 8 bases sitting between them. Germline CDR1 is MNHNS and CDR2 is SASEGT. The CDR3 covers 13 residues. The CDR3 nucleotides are TGTGCCAGCAGTGAAGGGGAACGGGAGACCCAGTACTTC. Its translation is CASSEGERETQYF.

This CDR3 is CASSLTGGHEQYF. CDR3 DNA: TGTGCCAGCAGCTTAACCGGGGGTCACGAGCAGTACTTC. The chain joins TRBV7-3 to TRBJ2-7, with a tentative D call TRBD2 (6 bases). Trimming shortened V by 0 bases and J by 5 bases, and 8 bases separated the two germline ends. The CDR3 consists of 13 residues. CDR1 is SGHTA, CDR2 FQGTGA, per germline.

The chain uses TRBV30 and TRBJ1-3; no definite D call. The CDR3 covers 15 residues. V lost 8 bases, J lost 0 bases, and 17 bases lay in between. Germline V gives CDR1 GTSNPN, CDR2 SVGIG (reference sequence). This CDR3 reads CARRPKDSSGNTIYF. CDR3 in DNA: TGTGCCCGTCGACCGAAAGATAGCTCTGGAAACACCATATATTTT.

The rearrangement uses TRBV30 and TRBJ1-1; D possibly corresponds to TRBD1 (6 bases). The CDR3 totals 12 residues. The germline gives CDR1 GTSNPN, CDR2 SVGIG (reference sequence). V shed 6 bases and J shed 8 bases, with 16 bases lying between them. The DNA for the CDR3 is TGTGCCTGCCAGGGGTTTGTGGAAGAAGCTTTCTTT. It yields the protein CACQGFVEEAFF.

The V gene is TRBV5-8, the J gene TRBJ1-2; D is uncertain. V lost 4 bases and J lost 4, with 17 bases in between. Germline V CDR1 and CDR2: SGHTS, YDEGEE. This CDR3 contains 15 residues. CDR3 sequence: CASSPGQQALYGYTF. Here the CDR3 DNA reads TGTGCCAGCAGCCCCGGCCAGCAGGCGCTCTATGGCTACACCTTC.

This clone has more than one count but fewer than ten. CDR3 in amino acids: CASRGTGQFSGNTIYF. The CDR3 DNA reads as TGTGCCAGTAGGGGGACAGGGCAATTCTCTGGAAACACCATATATTTT. This chain links TRBV19 with TRBJ1-3, with 9 positions matching TRBD1. The germline gives CDR1 LNHDA, CDR2 SQIVND (reference sequence). The V segment lost 6 bases and the J segment 0 bases; nucleotides outside the gene matches: 6. The CDR3 length is 16 residues.

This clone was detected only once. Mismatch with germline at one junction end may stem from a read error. The CDR3 nucleotides read TGTGCCACCAGTTCCCGAGAGTATAATTCACCCCTCCACTTT. It translates to CATSSREYNSPLHF. This chain joins TRBV10-3 and TRBJ1-6; D is undetermined. This CDR3 comprises 14 residues. CDR1 and CDR2 from the germline V gene are ENHRY and SYGVKD.

For the CDR3, the DNA is TGTGCCTGGGGTCCCGGTCCTGGAAGACTAGCGGGAGGGCCTAACTACGAGCAGTACTTC. It translates to CAWGPGPGRLAGGPNYEQYF. The chain combines TRBV30 with TRBJ2-7; TRBD2 aligns across 14 bases. The V gene end was trimmed by 5 bases and the J gene end by 3 bases; junction bases not matched to a gene: 21. The germline V gene has CDR1 GTSNPN and CDR2 SVGIG (reference sequence). The CDR3 runs 20 residues.

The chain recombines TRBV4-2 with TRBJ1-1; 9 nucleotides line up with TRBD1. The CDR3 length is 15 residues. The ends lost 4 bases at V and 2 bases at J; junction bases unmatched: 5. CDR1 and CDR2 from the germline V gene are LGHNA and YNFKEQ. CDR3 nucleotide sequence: TGTGCCAGCAGCCCGAGGACAGGGGCAAACACTGAAGCTTTCTTT. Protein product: CASSPRTGANTEAFF.

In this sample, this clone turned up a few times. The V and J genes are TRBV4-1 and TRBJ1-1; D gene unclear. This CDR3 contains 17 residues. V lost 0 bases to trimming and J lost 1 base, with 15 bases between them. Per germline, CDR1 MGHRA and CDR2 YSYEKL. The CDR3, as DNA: TGCGCCAGCAGCCAAGATGCAATGGGGTCAGGGAACACTGAAGCTTTCTTT. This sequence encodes CASSQDAMGSGNTEAFF.

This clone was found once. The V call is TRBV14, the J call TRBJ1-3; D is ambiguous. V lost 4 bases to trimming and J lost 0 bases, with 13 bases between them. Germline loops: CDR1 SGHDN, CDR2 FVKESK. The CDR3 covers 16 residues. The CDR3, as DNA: TGTGCCAGCAGCCCTGCTCGACGGAGCTCTGGAAACACCATATATTTT. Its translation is CASSPARRSSGNTIYF.

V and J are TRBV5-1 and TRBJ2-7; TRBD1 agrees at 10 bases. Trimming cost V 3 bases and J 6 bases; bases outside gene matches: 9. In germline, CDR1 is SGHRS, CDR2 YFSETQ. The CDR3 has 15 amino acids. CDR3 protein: CASSWTPGQGSEQYF. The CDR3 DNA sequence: TGCGCCAGCAGCTGGACACCGGGACAGGGGAGCGAGCAGTACTTC.

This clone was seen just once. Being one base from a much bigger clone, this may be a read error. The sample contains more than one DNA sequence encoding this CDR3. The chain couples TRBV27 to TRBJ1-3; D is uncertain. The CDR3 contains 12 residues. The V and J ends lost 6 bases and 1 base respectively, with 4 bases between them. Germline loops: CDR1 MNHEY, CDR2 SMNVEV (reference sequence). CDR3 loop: CASRSSGNTIYF. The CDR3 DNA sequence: TGTGCCAGCAGGAGTTCTGGAAACACCATATATTTT.

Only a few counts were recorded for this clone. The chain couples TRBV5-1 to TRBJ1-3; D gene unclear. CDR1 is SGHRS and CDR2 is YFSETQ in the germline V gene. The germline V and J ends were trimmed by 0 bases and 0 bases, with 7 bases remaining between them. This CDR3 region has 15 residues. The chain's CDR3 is CASSLAGDSGNTIYF. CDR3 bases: TGCGCCAGCAGCTTGGCGGGTGACTCTGGAAACACCATATATTTT.

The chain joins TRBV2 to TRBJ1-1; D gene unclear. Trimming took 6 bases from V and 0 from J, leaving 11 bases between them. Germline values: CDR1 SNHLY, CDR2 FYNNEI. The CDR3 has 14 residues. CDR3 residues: CASSFQRMNTEAFF. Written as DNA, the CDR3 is TGTGCCAGCAGCTTCCAGAGAATGAACACTGAAGCTTTCTTT.

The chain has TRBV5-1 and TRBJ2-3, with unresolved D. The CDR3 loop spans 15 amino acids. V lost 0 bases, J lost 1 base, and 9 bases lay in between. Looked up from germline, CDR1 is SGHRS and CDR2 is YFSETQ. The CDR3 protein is CASSLALLGTDTQYF. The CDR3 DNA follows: TGCGCCAGCAGCTTGGCGCTCCTGGGCACAGATACGCAGTATTTT.

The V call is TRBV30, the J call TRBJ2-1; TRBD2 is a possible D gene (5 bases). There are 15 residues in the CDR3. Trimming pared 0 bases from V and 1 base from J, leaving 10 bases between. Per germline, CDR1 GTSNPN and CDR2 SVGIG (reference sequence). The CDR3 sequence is CAWSVGVGSYNEQFF. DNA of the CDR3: TGTGCCTGGAGTGTCGGGGTAGGGTCCTACAATGAGCAGTTCTTC.

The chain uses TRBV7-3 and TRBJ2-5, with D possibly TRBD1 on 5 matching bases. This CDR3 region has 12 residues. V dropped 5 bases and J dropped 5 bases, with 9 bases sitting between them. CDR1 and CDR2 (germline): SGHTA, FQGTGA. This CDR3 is CASSDSGETQYF. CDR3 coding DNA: TGTGCCAGCAGCGACAGTGGGGAGACCCAGTACTTC.

CDR3 loop: CASSGLENEQYF. CDR3 in DNA: TGTGCCAGCAGCGGACTCGAAAACGAGCAGTACTTC. The chain is built from TRBV2 and TRBJ2-5; a possible D gene is TRBD2 (5 bases). The last part of the DNA fits TRBJ2-7 better; the J call may be wrong. Germline V gene sequence: CDR1 SNHLY, CDR2 FYNNEI. The CDR3 runs to 12 residues.

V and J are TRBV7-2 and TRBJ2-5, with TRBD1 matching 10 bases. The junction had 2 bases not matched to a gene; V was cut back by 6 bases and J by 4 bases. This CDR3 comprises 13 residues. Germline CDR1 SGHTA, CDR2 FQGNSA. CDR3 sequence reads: CASSRTGGETQYF. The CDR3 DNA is TGTGCCAGCAGTCGGACAGGGGGAGAGACCCAGTACTTC.

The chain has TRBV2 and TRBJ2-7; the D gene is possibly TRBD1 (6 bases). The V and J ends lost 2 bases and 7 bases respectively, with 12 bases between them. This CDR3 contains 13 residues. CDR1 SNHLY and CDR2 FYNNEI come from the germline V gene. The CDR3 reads CASSETQGWEQYF. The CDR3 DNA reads TGTGCCAGCAGTGAAACACAGGGTTGGGAGCAGTACTTC.

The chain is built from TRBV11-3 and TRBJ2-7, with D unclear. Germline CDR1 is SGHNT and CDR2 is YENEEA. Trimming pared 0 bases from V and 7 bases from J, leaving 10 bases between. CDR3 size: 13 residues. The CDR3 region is CASSLDWAGEQYF. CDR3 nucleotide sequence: TGTGCCAGCAGCTTAGATTGGGCAGGAGAGCAGTACTTC.

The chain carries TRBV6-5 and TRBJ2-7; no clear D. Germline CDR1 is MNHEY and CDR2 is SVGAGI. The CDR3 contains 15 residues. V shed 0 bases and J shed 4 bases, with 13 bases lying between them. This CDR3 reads CASSYSKRYGYEQYF. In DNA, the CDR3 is TGTGCCAGCAGTTACTCGAAGCGATACGGGTACGAGCAGTACTTC.

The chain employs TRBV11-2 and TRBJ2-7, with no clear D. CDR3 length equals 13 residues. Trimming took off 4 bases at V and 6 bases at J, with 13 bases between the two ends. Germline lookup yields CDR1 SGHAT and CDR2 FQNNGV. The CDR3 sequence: CASSSSRDLEQYF. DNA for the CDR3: TGTGCCAGCAGCTCGTCCCGAGACCTCGAGCAGTACTTC.

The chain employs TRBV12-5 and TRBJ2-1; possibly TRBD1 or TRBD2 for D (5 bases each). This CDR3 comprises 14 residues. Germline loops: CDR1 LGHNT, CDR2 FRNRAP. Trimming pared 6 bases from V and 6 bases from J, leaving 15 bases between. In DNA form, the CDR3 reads TGTGCTAGTGGAACCTGGGACGGCGTCAATGAGCAGTTCTTC. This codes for CASGTWDGVNEQFF.

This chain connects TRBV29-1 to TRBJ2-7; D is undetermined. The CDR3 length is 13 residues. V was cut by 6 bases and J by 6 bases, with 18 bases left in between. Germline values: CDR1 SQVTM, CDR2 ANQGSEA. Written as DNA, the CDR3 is TGCAGCGTGGCCCGTTTTGTTGCTACCGAGCAGTACTTC. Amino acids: CSVARFVATEQYF.